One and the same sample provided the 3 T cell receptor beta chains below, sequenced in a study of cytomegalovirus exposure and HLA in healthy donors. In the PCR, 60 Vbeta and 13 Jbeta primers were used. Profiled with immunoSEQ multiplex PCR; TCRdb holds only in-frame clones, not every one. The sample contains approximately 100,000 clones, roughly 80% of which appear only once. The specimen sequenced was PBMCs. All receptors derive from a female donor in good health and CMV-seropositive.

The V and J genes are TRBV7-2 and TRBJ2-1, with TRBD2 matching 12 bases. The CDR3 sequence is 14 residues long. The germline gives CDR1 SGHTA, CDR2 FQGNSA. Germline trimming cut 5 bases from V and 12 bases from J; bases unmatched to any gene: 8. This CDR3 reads CASSILTSGSVQFF. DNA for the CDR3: TGTGCCAGCAGCATTCTGACTAGCGGGAGCGTGCAGTTCTTC.

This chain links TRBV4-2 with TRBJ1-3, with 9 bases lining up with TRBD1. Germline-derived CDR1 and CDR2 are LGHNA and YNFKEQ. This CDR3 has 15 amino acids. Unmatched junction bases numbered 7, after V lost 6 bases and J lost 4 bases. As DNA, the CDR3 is TGTGCCAGCAGACCACAGGGGGCGACGGGAAACACCATATATTTT. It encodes CASRPQGATGNTIYF.

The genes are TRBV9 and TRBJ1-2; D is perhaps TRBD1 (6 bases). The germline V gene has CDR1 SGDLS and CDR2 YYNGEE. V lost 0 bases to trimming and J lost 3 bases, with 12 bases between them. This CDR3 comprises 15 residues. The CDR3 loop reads CASSVGWGLDYGYTF. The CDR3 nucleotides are TGTGCCAGCAGCGTAGGTTGGGGGCTTGACTATGGCTACACCTTC.